The sequence of this T cell receptor beta chain was determined in a study of T cell changes during pregnancy in multiple sclerosis. The CDR3 totals 14 residues. Germline CDR1 is SGHTA and CDR2 is FQGNSA. V was cut by 1 base and J by 8 bases, with 11 bases left in between. The protocol was immunoSEQ multiplex PCR, while the TCRdb copy is restricted to in-frame clones and leaves out a portion. The repertoire has 55,000 to 65,000 clones, about nine tenths of them found once; the top ten carry roughly 0.89%. The sequence was obtained from a female donor in good health, enrolled as a control in a pregnancy study. The starting material was peripheral blood, obtained in the first trimester of pregnancy. V usage is TRBV7-2 and J usage is TRBJ1-4, with D possibly matching TRBD1 (5 bases). The CDR3 region is CASSLVGGGEKLFF. Here the CDR3 DNA reads TGTGCCAGCAGCTTAGTGGGGGGTGGGGAAAAACTGTTTTTT.